The subject of this entry is one T cell receptor (beta chain). The antigen is unknown. The data were taken from a study of cytomegalovirus exposure and HLA in healthy donors. Whole-study results and caveats: Later, TCR association rates were found to vary by HLA locus, highest for DRB1 and lowest for HLA-C. Immune exposure information comprised only CMV serostatus. The Asian-associated ancestry cluster reportedly had fewer N-insertions than the approximately 630-donor mean in a later analysis.

This CDR3 is built from 16 residues. Germline lookup yields CDR1 LGHNA and CDR2 YSLEER. V lost 1 base, J lost 1 base, and 11 bases lay in between. Primers included in the PCR were 60 Vbeta and 13 Jbeta primers. Using immunoSEQ multiplex PCR, the repertoire was profiled, and TCRdb retains in-frame clones only, with some absent. Altogether 150,000 to 200,000 clones are present, 62% being singletons, with the ten largest covering about 2.9%. V and J are TRBV4-3 and TRBJ2-1; D is unresolved. The sequence was collected from a man aged 35 to 55 in good health and CMV-seronegative. Sequenced input: PBMCs. The CDR3 region has the DNA TGCGCCAGCAGCCAAGTTTTTCCTTTTTCCTACAATGAGCAGTTCTTC. It specifies CASSQVFPFSYNEQFF.